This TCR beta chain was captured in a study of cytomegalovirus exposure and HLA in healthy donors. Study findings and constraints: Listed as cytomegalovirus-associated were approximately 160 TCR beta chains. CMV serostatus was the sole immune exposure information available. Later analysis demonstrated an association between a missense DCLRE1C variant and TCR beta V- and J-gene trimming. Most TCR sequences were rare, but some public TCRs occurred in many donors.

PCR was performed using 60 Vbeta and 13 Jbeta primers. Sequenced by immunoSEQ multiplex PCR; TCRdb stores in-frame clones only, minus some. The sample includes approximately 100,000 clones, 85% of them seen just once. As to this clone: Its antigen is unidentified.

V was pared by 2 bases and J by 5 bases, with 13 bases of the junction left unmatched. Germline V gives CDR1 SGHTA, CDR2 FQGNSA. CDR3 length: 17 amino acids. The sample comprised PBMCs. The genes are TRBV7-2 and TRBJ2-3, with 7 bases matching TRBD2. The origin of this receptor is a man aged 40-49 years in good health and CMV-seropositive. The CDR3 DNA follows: TGTGCCAGCAGCTTATGGTTCGTGGGAGGGGCGGGAGATACGCAGTATTTT. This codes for CASSLWFVGGAGDTQYF.